Sequencing of this T cell receptor beta chain was carried out in a study of identical twins. This clonotype was detected only a few times. Trimming took 7 bases from V and 1 from J, leaving 7 bases between them. There are 12 residues in the CDR3. CDR1 is MNHNS and CDR2 is SASEGT in the germline V gene. Using its own MiXCR run on the 5' RACE reads, TCRdb lists one record per CDR3 protein. This table has a few hundred thousand distinct CDR3 sequences, 20% to 25% appearing once. This sample also belongs to another study, concerning T cells expressing NK-cell markers.

The receptor was isolated from a woman younger than 30 in good health. This chain connects TRBV6-1 to TRBJ1-1; D gene uncertain. Sequencing was performed on CD4+ T cells sorted from blood. CDR3 in DNA: TGTGCCAGCATCTTCCAGAACACTGAAGCTTTCTTT. Translation: CASIFQNTEAFF.